The rows below give T cell receptor beta chains drawn from one sample of a study of blood T cells in healthy people across ages. Each CDR3 protein gets one entry after TCRdb re-called the 5' RACE reads with MiXCR. The data hold hundreds of thousands of distinct CDR3 sequences, with 21% observed a single time. Sample: blood. The receptors originated from an older man in good health. The CDR3 runs from the conserved cysteine through the conserved F or W. The order of the fields is J gene, D gene, V gene, CDR3 length, clone size, CDR3 DNA, CDR3 protein. D genes are given only for firm matches. Clone size is given for some rows only: seen once, a few or many times, or a class if the clone is expanded.

>TRBJ2-1|NA|TRBV12-3/TRBV12-4|15|few
TGTGCCAGCAGTTTAGGGGTTGGCCCCTACAATGAGCAGTTCTTC
CASSLGVGPYNEQFF
>TRBJ2-5|NA|TRBV7-2|15|NA
TGTGCCAGCAGCCTAAGACCCCCTCCTCCGGAGACCCAGTACTTC
CASSLRPPPPETQYF
>TRBJ2-4|NA|TRBV21-1|12|few
TGTGCCAGCAGAACAGGGCCCCCCCTTCAGTACTTC
CASRTGPPLQYF
>TRBJ2-3|NA|TRBV20-1|14|few
TGCAGTGCTAGAGCGCCAGCGGGCACAGATACGCAGTATTTT
CSARAPAGTDTQYF
>TRBJ2-1|NA|TRBV6-5|15|many
TGTGCCAGCAGTCCGGGACGGAGCTCCTACAATGAGCAGTTCTTC
CASSPGRSSYNEQFF
>TRBJ2-7|TRBD1|TRBV29-1|14|NA
TGCAGCGTCCGGCCGGGACAGGGGCCCTACGAGCAGTACTTC
CSVRPGQGPYEQYF
>TRBJ2-7|TRBD1|TRBV15|15|NA
TGTGCCACCAGCAGGGCCGGGACAGGGTTTCACGAGCAGTACTTC
CATSRAGTGFHEQYF
>TRBJ1-4|NA|TRBV20-1|13|NA
TGCAGTGCTAGATGGCAGGGAACTGAAAAACTGTTTTTT
CSARWQGTEKLFF
>TRBJ2-3|NA|TRBV29-1|15|NA
TGCAGCGTTGGGGCCCGGGGTGAGAATACAGATACGCAGTATTTT
CSVGARGENTDTQYF
>TRBJ1-5|TRBD1|TRBV20-1|17|few
TGCAGTGCTAGAGCGACCTCCGGGACAGCTAGCAATCAGCCCCAGCATTTT
CSARATSGTASNQPQHF
>TRBJ2-5|TRBD1|TRBV5-1|13|many
TGCGCCAGCAGCTTGGACAGGGGAAAGACCCAGTACTTC
CASSLDRGKTQYF
>TRBJ2-1|TRBD2|TRBV20-1|17|NA
TGCAGTGCTAGAATGCTAGCGGGGGGCCTGGGGTACAATGAGCAGTTCTTC
CSARMLAGGLGYNEQFF
>TRBJ2-2|NA|TRBV12-3/TRBV12-4|13|NA
TGTGCCAGCAGTTTGTCTCCGGGTGGGGAGCTGTTTTTT
CASSLSPGGELFF
>TRBJ1-1|NA|TRBV10-3|13|NA
TGTGCCATCAGACCAGGGTATTTCACTGAAGCTTTCTTT
CAIRPGYFTEAFF
>TRBJ2-4|NA|TRBV29-1|12|few
TGCAGCGTTGAGTCAGGTGAAAACATTCAGTACTTC
CSVESGENIQYF
>TRBJ2-1|TRBD1|TRBV20-1|15|many
TGCAGTGCTAGCCCCCAAACAGGGGATTACAATGAGCAGTTCTTC
CSASPQTGDYNEQFF
>TRBJ2-7|NA|TRBV20-1|14|few
TGCAGTGCTGTTCCGACTAGGGGGATCTACGAGCAGTACTTC
CSAVPTRGIYEQYF
>TRBJ1-5|NA|TRBV29-1|13|few
TGCAGCGTCGAAGGTGATAGCAATCAGCCCCAGCATTTT
CSVEGDSNQPQHF
>TRBJ2-5|TRBD2|TRBV10-3|16|few
TGTGCCATCAGTGAGAGCCAGCGGGAGGACCTGGGGACCCAGTACTTC
CAISESQREDLGTQYF
>TRBJ2-4|NA|TRBV12-3/TRBV12-4|11|NA
TGTGCCAGCAGTTTCTCCGGCATTCAGTACTTC
CASSFSGIQYF
>TRBJ2-3|NA|TRBV4-3|16|NA
TGCGCCAGCAGCCAAGGGTTGGGGCATAGCACAGATACGCAGTATTTT
CASSQGLGHSTDTQYF
>TRBJ2-4|NA|TRBV20-1|14|few
TGCAGTGCTCTCCCAACCTTAGCCAAAAACATTCAGTACTTC
CSALPTLAKNIQYF
>TRBJ2-3|TRBD1|TRBV20-1|15|NA
TGCAGTGCTAGTCGGACAGGGATCGGCACAGATACGCAGTATTTT
CSASRTGIGTDTQYF
>TRBJ2-7|NA|TRBV5-1|16|NA
TGCGCCAGCAAGAGGGAGTTCCAGGCCCGAGTCTACGAGCAGTACTTC
CASKREFQARVYEQYF
>TRBJ2-4|NA|TRBV24-1|15|NA
TGTGCCACCAGTGATCACGGGGCAGCTAAAAACATTCAGTACTTC
CATSDHGAAKNIQYF
>TRBJ2-1|TRBD2|TRBV6-5|12|few
TGTGCCAGCAGGCGAACTAGCGATGAGCAGTTCTTC
CASRRTSDEQFF
>TRBJ2-5|TRBD1|TRBV20-1|13|NA
TGCAGTGCTAGCACAGGGGATAGAGAGACCCAGTACTTC
CSASTGDRETQYF
>TRBJ2-1|TRBD2|TRBV4-3|14|NA
TGCGCCAGCAGCCAAGATCGTGTAGCGGGTGAGCAGTTCTTC
CASSQDRVAGEQFF
>TRBJ1-3|TRBD1|TRBV5-6|16|many
TGTGCCAGCAGCAAGACAGGGAATTTGAGAGGAAACACCATATATTTT
CASSKTGNLRGNTIYF
>TRBJ2-1|NA|TRBV24-1|15|many
TGTGCCACCAGTGATCCCCGGACATCCTACAATGAGCAGTTCTTC
CATSDPRTSYNEQFF
>TRBJ2-2|TRBD2|TRBV11-1|19|few
TGTGCCAGCAGCCCAGGACTAGCGGGAGCCCTCCGGGTCGTCGGGGAGCTGTTTTTT
CASSPGLAGALRVVGELFF
>TRBJ1-1|NA|TRBV12-3/TRBV12-4|20|NA
TGTGCCAGCAGTCCCCGCGGCACATTTTTACAGGGAATTAGGAACACTGAAGCTTTCTTT
CASSPRGTFLQGIRNTEAFF
>TRBJ2-1|TRBD1|TRBV18|16|few
TGTGCCAGCTCACCACCTAATGGACAGGGGTTTGAGACTCAGTGCTTC
CASSPPNGQGFETQCF
>TRBJ2-2|TRBD2|TRBV20-1|15|NA
TGCAGTGCTCCGACTAGCGGGGGTATTGCCGGGGAGCTGTTTTTT
CSAPTSGGIAGELFF
>TRBJ2-7|NA|TRBV20-1|11|many
TGCAGTGCTAGAGACCGGACTGAGCAGTACTTC
CSARDRTEQYF
>TRBJ1-2|NA|TRBV12-3/TRBV12-4|14|NA
TGTGCCAGCAGCCCTCAGGGAGGGGACTATGGCTACACCTTC
CASSPQGGDYGYTF
>TRBJ2-5|NA|TRBV7-9|14|NA
TGTGCCAGCAGCTTAGACGGCCAGCAAGAGACCCAGTACTTC
CASSLDGQQETQYF
>TRBJ1-3|TRBD1|TRBV6-5|15|NA
TGTGCCAGCAGAGCCAGGGGGGACCCTGGAAACACCATATATTTT
CASRARGDPGNTIYF
>TRBJ1-5|NA|TRBV20-1|13|few
TGCAGTGTGGGGGTGTCTAGCAATCAGCCCCAGCATTTT
CSVGVSSNQPQHF
>TRBJ2-1|NA|TRBV20-1|12|few
TGCAGTGCTAGAGGGACCTACAATGAGCAGTTCTTC
CSARGTYNEQFF
>TRBJ2-1|NA|TRBV4-2|15|NA
TGTGCCAGCAGCCAGGGAACCGGGACGAGAAATGAGCAGTTCTTC
CASSQGTGTRNEQFF
>TRBJ2-5|NA|TRBV21-1|16|NA
TGTGCCAGCAGCACCTGGGACCCACGATGGCAAGAGACCCAGTACTTC
CASSTWDPRWQETQYF
>TRBJ2-3|NA|TRBV6-5|14|few
TGTGCCAGCAGACCAACAGGGAAGACAGATACGCAGTATTTT
CASRPTGKTDTQYF
>TRBJ1-4|TRBD1|TRBV14|14|NA
TGTGCCAGCAGCTATACAGGGGCCGGTGAAAAACTGTTTTTT
CASSYTGAGEKLFF
>TRBJ2-1|TRBD2|TRBV5-1|17|many
TGCGCCAGCAGCTTGGACCCTAGCGGGAGAAGCTACAATGAGCAGTTCTTC
CASSLDPSGRSYNEQFF
>TRBJ1-2|NA|TRBV19|13|NA
TGTGCCAGTAGTACCGGGACCCGTCATGGCTACACCTTC
CASSTGTRHGYTF
>TRBJ2-3|NA|TRBV29-1|16|few
TGCAGCGTCGAGGGGGTTGGCGGGACTAGCACAGATACGCAGTATTTT
CSVEGVGGTSTDTQYF
>TRBJ2-7|NA|TRBV7-2|15|NA
TGTGCCAGCAGCTTAGGCAGTCTTAGCTCCTACGAGCAGTACTTC
CASSLGSLSSYEQYF
>TRBJ1-5|NA|TRBV7-2|14|few
TGTGCCAGCAGCCCCGGGTCTTCCTATCAGCCCCAGCATTTT
CASSPGSSYQPQHF
>TRBJ2-4|NA|TRBV7-3|15|few
TGTGCCAGCGTCCCTGCGGTGCTAGCCAAAAACATTCAGTACTTC
CASVPAVLAKNIQYF
>TRBJ2-5|TRBD1|TRBV20-1|14|many
TGCAGTGCTAGGGACAGGGGTTTTGGAGAGACCCAGTACTTC
CSARDRGFGETQYF